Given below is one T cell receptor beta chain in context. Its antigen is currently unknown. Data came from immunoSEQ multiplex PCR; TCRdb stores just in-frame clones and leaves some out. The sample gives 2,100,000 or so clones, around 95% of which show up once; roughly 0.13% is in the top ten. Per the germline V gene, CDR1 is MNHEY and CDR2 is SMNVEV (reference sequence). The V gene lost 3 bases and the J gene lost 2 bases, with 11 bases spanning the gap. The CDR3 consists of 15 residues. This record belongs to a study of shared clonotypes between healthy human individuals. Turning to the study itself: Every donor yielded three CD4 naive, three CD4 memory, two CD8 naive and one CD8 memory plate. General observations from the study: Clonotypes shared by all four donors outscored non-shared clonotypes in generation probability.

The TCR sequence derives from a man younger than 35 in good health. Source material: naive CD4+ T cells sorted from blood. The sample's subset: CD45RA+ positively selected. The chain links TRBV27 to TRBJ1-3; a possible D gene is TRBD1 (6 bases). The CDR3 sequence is CASSLGGRPGNTIYF. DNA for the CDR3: TGTGCCAGCAGTTTGGGGGGGCGGCCTGGAAACACCATATATTTT.